This TCR beta chain is from a study of blood T cell repertoires in COVID-19. Study-level background: Sites in the United States, Italy and Spain provided acute and convalescent COVID-19 samples.

Data came from immunoSEQ multiplex PCR; TCRdb stores just in-frame clones and leaves some out. The sample shows 300,000 to 400,000 clones, 80% to 90% of them seen only once. Germline-derived CDR1 and CDR2 are MNHEY and SMNVEV (reference sequence). Trimming cost V 3 bases and J 2 bases, with 19 bases left between them. CDR3 length equals 17 residues. The sample taken for sequencing was PBMCs or T cells enriched from blood (not recorded which). V and J are TRBV27 and TRBJ1-1; D call uncertain. This TCR was sampled from a woman aged 40 to 49 with acute COVID-19. CDR3 nucleotides: TGTGCCAGCAGTTTCTTGGGCACTGGAGGACTTAACACTGAAGCTTTCTTT. This encodes CASSFLGTGGLNTEAFF.